A selection of T cell receptor beta chains follows, all from one sample in a study of OX40 agonist ivuxolimab in advanced cancers. The table came from immunoSEQ multiplex PCR; TCRdb's copy has only in-frame clones and leaves some out. The sample lists some 33,000 clones; about 86% were seen once. The sample here was CD4+ or CD8+ T cells sorted from blood, taken in a trial of the OX40 agonist ivuxolimab. The receptor set was obtained from an adult with an advanced solid tumor such as melanoma, head and neck, liver or kidney cancer. Both conserved end residues are part of each CDR3. A D gene is named only where the DNA matches it firmly. The size field is filled for only some rows; it gives once, few, many or a size class.

d_call: -; clone_size: -; j_call: TRBJ2-1; v_call: TRBV9; cdr3_nt: TGTGCCAGCAGCCCCCCAGCGAGTGAGCAGTTCTTC; cdr3_aa: CASSPPASEQFF
d_call: -; clone_size: -; j_call: TRBJ2-1; v_call: TRBV14; cdr3_nt: TGTGCCAGCAGCCCACGGACATTATCAGGAGAGCAGTTCTTC; cdr3_aa: CASSPRTLSGEQFF
d_call: -; clone_size: -; j_call: TRBJ2-7; v_call: TRBV2; cdr3_nt: TGTGCCAGCAGTAAAACGACAGCCTCCTACGAGCAGTACTTC; cdr3_aa: CASSKTTASYEQYF
d_call: TRBD2; clone_size: -; j_call: TRBJ2-5; v_call: TRBV7-7; cdr3_nt: TGTGCTAGCAGCTCCGGGGGGGCCTGGGGAGAGACCCAGTACTTC; cdr3_aa: CASSSGGAWGETQYF
d_call: -; clone_size: once; j_call: TRBJ2-7; v_call: TRBV6-6; cdr3_nt: TGTGCCAGCAGTTACTCCGACTTCTACGAGCAGTACTTC; cdr3_aa: CASSYSDFYEQYF
d_call: TRBD1; clone_size: few; j_call: TRBJ2-1; v_call: TRBV5-5; cdr3_nt: TGTGCCAGCAGCTTGGCGGGACAGGGGGCGTGGGATGAGCAGTTCTTC; cdr3_aa: CASSLAGQGAWDEQFF
d_call: TRBD2; clone_size: -; j_call: TRBJ2-3; v_call: TRBV27; cdr3_nt: TGTGCCAGCAGTAGGGGGACTAGCGGGAGCACAGATACGCAGTATTTT; cdr3_aa: CASSRGTSGSTDTQYF
d_call: -; clone_size: -; j_call: TRBJ2-2; v_call: TRBV11-2; cdr3_nt: TGTGCCAGCAGCGCGGACACCGGGGAGCTGTTTTTT; cdr3_aa: CASSADTGELFF
d_call: TRBD1; clone_size: once; j_call: TRBJ2-3; v_call: TRBV7-7; cdr3_nt: TGTGCTAGCAGCTATGGGACAGGGTGGGATACGCAGTATTTT; cdr3_aa: CASSYGTGWDTQYF
d_call: -; clone_size: -; j_call: TRBJ2-1; v_call: TRBV5-8; cdr3_nt: TGTGCCAGCAATAGGCGGGGTAGCGGCTACAATGAGCAGTTCTTC; cdr3_aa: CASNRRGSGYNEQFF
d_call: -; clone_size: -; j_call: TRBJ2-3; v_call: TRBV7-9; cdr3_nt: TGTGCCAGCAGTTCCCAAAGGAATAGGGGGGCTGCGGGCACAGATACGCAGTATTTT; cdr3_aa: CASSSQRNRGAAGTDTQYF
d_call: -; clone_size: -; j_call: TRBJ1-4; v_call: TRBV6-5; cdr3_nt: TGTGCCAGCAGCTCCGGACCAGGGAATGAAAAACTGTTTTTT; cdr3_aa: CASSSGPGNEKLFF
d_call: -; clone_size: -; j_call: TRBJ2-7; v_call: TRBV10-1; cdr3_nt: TGCGCCAGCAGTGTGGGACCTTCCTACGAGCAGTACTTC; cdr3_aa: CASSVGPSYEQYF
d_call: TRBD1; clone_size: -; j_call: TRBJ2-2; v_call: TRBV5-6; cdr3_nt: TGTGCCAGCAGCCCCCTCGGGACAGGGGGGGACACCGGGGAGCTGTTTTTT; cdr3_aa: CASSPLGTGGDTGELFF
d_call: -; clone_size: -; j_call: TRBJ2-3; v_call: TRBV4-1; cdr3_nt: TGCGCCAGCAGCCAAGAAGAGTGGGGCACAGATACGCAGTATTTT; cdr3_aa: CASSQEEWGTDTQYF
d_call: TRBD2; clone_size: -; j_call: TRBJ2-1; v_call: TRBV4-1; cdr3_nt: TGCGCCAGCAGCCAAGATCCCGGGCCGGGAGGGTCCTACAATGAGCAGTTCTTC; cdr3_aa: CASSQDPGPGGSYNEQFF
d_call: -; clone_size: -; j_call: TRBJ2-1; v_call: TRBV27; cdr3_nt: TGTGCCAGCAGTTTGACTAGCAATGAGCAGTTCTTC; cdr3_aa: CASSLTSNEQFF
d_call: -; clone_size: few; j_call: TRBJ2-5; v_call: TRBV11-1; cdr3_nt: TGTGCCAGCAGCTGGCGTGGGGTTGGCCAAGAGACCCAGTACTTC; cdr3_aa: CASSWRGVGQETQYF
d_call: -; clone_size: -; j_call: TRBJ2-7; v_call: TRBV19; cdr3_nt: TGTGCCAGTAGTCCAGGACTGAGCTCCTACGAGCAGTACTTC; cdr3_aa: CASSPGLSSYEQYF
d_call: -; clone_size: once; j_call: TRBJ1-1; v_call: TRBV6-5; cdr3_nt: TGTGCCAGCAGTTACACTGAAGCTTTCTTT; cdr3_aa: CASSYTEAFF
d_call: TRBD2; clone_size: -; j_call: TRBJ2-3; v_call: TRBV5-1; cdr3_nt: TGCGCCAGCAGCTGGACGGGACTAGCGGGGTGGGATACGCAGTATTTT; cdr3_aa: CASSWTGLAGWDTQYF
d_call: TRBD1; clone_size: -; j_call: TRBJ2-7; v_call: TRBV2; cdr3_nt: TGTGCCAGCAGTGGGACAGGGGCGACCGAGCAGTACTTC; cdr3_aa: CASSGTGATEQYF
d_call: -; clone_size: -; j_call: TRBJ1-4; v_call: TRBV5-1; cdr3_nt: TGCGCCAGCAGCTTGGAGATAGGAAAACTGTTTTTT; cdr3_aa: CASSLEIGKLFF